This TCR beta chain was profiled in a study of blood T cell repertoires in COVID-19. CDR1 SGHRS and CDR2 YFSETQ come from the germline V gene. The trim removed 3 bases at V and 1 base at J, leaving 9 bases unmatched. This CDR3 comprises 16 residues. In the original analysis: It was from reference gene primer amplification that nucleated cell counts were estimated. Assay: immunoSEQ multiplex PCR; the TCRdb copy retains only in-frame clones and omits some. V and J calls and clone size are as listed in that table; D and trimming were resolved from the DNA. The sample holds about 80,000 clones; roughly 85% are singletons and the top ten take more than 9.5%.

The V and J genes are TRBV5-1 and TRBJ1-1; 7 nucleotides agree with TRBD1. The sequence derives from a man in his fifties with COVID-19, enrolled during active disease. The sequenced material came from peripheral blood. The CDR3 sequence is CASSSTAGQANTEAFF. The CDR3 nucleotides are TGCGCCAGCAGCTCGACCGCCGGACAGGCGAACACTGAAGCTTTCTTT.